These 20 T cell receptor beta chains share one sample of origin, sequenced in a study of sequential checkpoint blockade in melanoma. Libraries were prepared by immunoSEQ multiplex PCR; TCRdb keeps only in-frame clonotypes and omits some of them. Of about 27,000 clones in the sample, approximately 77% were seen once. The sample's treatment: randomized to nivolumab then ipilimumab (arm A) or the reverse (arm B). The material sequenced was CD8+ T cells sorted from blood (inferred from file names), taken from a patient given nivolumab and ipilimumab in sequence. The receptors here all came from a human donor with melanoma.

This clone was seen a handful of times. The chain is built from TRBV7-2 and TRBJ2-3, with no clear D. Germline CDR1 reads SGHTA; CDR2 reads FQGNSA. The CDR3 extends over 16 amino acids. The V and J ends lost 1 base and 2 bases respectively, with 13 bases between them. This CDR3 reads CASSLGLRPPTDTQYF. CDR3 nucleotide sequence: TGTGCCAGCAGCTTAGGATTGAGGCCCCCCACAGATACGCAGTATTTT.

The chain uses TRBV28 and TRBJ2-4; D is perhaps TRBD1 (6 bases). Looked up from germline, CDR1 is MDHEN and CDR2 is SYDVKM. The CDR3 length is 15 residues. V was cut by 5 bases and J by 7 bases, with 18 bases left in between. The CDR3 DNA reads TGTGCCAGCAGTGACCAGGGGTTTCAGACTAACATTCAGTACTTC. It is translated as CASSDQGFQTNIQYF. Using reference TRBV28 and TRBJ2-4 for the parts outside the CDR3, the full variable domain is DVKVTQSSRYLVKRTGEKVFLECVQDMDHENMFWYRQDPGLGLRLIYFSYDVKMKEKGDIPEGYSVSREKKERFSLILESASTNQTSMYLCASSDQGFQTNIQYFGAGTRLSVL.

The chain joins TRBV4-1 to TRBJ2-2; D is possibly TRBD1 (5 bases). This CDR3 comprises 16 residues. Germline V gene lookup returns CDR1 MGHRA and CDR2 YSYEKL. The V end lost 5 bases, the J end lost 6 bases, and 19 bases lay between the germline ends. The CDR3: CASSSIHRGGAGELFF. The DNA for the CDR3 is TGCGCCAGCAGCTCCATACATAGGGGTGGCGCCGGGGAGCTGTTTTTT.

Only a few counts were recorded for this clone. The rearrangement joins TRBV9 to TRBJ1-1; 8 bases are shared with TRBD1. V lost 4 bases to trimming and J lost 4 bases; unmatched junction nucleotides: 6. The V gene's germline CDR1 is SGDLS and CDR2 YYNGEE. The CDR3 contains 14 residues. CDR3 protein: CASSPGQVGTEAFF. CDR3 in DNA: TGTGCCAGCAGCCCGGGACAGGTGGGCACTGAAGCTTTCTTT.

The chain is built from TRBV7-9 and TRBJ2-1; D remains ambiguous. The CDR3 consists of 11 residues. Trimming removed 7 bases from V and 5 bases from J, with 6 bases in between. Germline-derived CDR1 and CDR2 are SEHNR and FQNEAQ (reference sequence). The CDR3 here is CASKQNNEQFF. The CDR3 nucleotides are TGTGCCAGCAAACAAAACAATGAGCAGTTCTTC. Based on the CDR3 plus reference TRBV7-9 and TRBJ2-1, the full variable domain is DTGVSQNPRHKITKRGQNVTFRCDPISEHNRLYWYRQTLGQGPEFLTYFQNEAQLEKSRLLSDRFSAERPKGSFSTLEIQRTEQGDSAMYLCASKQNNEQFFGPGTRLTVL.

DNA for the CDR3: TGTGCCAGCAGGCGGTATGCCGGGGAGCTGTTTTTT. Protein: CASRRYAGELFF. The rearrangement links TRBV28 to TRBJ2-2, with D unresolved. V lost 6 bases and J 6 bases, leaving 8 bases between the germline ends. From germline, CDR1 is MDHEN and CDR2 SYDVKM. This CDR3 contains 12 residues. The variable domain in full, with the rest retrieved from reference TRBV28 and TRBJ2-2, is DVKVTQSSRYLVKRTGEKVFLECVQDMDHENMFWYRQDPGLGLRLIYFSYDVKMKEKGDIPEGYSVSREKKERFSLILESASTNQTSMYLCASRRYAGELFFGEGSRLTVL.

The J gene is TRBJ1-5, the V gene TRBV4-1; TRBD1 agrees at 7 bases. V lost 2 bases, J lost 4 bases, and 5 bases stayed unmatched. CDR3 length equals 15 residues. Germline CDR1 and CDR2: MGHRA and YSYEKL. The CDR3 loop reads CASSQQTGRNQPQHF. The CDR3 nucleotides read TGCGCCAGCAGCCAACAGACAGGGCGGAATCAGCCCCAGCATTTT.

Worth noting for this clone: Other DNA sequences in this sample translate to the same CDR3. The CDR3 nucleotides read TGTGCCAGCAGCTTAGTACAGGGGGCGAGGGATACGCAGTATTTT. Amino acids: CASSLVQGARDTQYF. The chain uses TRBV7-8 and TRBJ2-3, with 9 bases lining up with TRBD1. The CDR3 sequence is 15 residues long. CDR1 is SGHVS, CDR2 FQNEAQ, per germline. V was clipped by 1 base and J by 6 bases; unmatched bases: 5.

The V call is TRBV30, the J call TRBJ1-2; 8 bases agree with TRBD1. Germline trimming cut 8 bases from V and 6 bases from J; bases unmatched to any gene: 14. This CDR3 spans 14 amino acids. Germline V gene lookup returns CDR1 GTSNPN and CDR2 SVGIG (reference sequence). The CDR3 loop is CAVQGGQATHGYTF. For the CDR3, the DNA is TGTGCCGTACAGGGGGGACAGGCTACCCATGGCTACACCTTC.

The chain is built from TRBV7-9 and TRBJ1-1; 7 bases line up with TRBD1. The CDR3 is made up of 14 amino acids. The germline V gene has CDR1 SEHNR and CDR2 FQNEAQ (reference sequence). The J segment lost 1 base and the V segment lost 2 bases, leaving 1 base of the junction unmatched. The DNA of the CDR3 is TGTGCCAGCAGCTTAAGGGACAGGAACACTGAAGCTTTCTTT. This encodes CASSLRDRNTEAFF.

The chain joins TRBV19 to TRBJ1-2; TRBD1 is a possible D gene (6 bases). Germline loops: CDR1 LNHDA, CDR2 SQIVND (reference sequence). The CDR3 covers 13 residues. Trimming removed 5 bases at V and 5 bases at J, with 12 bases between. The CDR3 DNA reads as TGTGCCAGTAGTCCAACAGGGTTTTATGGCTACACCTTC. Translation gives CASSPTGFYGYTF. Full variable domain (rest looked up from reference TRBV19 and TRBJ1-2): DGGITQSPKYLFRKEGQNVTLSCEQNLNHDAMYWYRQDPGQGLRLIYYSQIVNDFQKGDIAEGYSVSREKKESFPLTVTSAQKNPTAFYLCASSPTGFYGYTFGSGTRLTVV.

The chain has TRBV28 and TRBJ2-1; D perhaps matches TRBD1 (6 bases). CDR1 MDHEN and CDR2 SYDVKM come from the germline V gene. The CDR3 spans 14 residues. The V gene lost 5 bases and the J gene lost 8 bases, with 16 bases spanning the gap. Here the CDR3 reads CASSPTPGADEQFF. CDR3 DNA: TGTGCCAGCAGTCCAACACCAGGGGCGGATGAGCAGTTCTTC.

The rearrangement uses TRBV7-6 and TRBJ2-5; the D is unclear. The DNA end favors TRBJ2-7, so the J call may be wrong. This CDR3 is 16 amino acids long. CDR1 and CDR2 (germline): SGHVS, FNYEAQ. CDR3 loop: CASSLEVAQTHYEQYF. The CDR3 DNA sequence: TGTGCCAGCAGCTTAGAGGTTGCGCAGACACATTACGAGCAGTACTTC.

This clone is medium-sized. The CDR3 here is CAWSVIGRLVTDTQYF. Written as DNA, the CDR3 is TGTGCCTGGAGTGTAATTGGCAGGTTGGTGACAGATACGCAGTATTTT. The chain links TRBV30 to TRBJ2-3; no clear D gene. The germline gives CDR1 GTSNPN, CDR2 SVGIG (reference sequence). The CDR3 is 16 amino acids. V dropped 0 bases and J dropped 3 bases, with 16 bases sitting between them.

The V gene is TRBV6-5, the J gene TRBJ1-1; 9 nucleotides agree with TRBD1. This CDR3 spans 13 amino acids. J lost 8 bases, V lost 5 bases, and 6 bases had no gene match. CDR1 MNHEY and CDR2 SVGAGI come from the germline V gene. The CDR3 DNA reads TGTGCCAGCAGTACAGGGGGCGTTGGGGAAGCTTTCTTT. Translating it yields CASSTGGVGEAFF.

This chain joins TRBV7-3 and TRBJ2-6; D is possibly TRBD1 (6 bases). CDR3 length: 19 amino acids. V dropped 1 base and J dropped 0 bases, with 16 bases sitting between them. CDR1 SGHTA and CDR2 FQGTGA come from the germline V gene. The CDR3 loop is CASSLSGTFYTSGANVLTF. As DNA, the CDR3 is TGTGCCAGCAGCTTAAGTGGGACATTTTACACCTCTGGGGCCAACGTCCTGACTTTC.

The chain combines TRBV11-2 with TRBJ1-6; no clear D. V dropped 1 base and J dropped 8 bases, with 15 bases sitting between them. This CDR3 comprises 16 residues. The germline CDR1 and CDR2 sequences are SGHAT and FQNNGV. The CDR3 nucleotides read TGTGCCAGCAGCTTAGGCCTTGCCGGGAGGCATTCACCCCTCCACTTT. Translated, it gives CASSLGLAGRHSPLHF.

The CDR3 coding sequence is TGTGCCAGCAGTCCCCGACCAGGGGTTTCCTACGAGCAGTACTTC. This codes for CASSPRPGVSYEQYF. The V gene is TRBV14, the J gene TRBJ2-7; D possibly corresponds to TRBD1 (6 bases). The CDR3 totals 15 residues. Trimming pared 6 bases from V and 1 base from J, leaving 16 bases between. Germline V gene lookup returns CDR1 SGHDN and CDR2 FVKESK.

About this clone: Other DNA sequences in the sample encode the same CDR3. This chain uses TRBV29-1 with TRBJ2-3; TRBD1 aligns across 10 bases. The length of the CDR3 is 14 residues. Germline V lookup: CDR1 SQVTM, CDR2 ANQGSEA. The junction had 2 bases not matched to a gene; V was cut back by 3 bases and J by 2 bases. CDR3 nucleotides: TGCAGCGTTGAGGGACAGGGGTACACAGATACGCAGTATTTT. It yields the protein CSVEGQGYTDTQYF.

This CDR3 reads CASSPPLRWADDTQYF. CDR3 in DNA: TGTGCCAGCAGCCCCCCACTTCGATGGGCCGACGATACGCAGTATTTT. The chain uses TRBV7-9 and TRBJ2-3, with D unclear. Per germline, CDR1 SEHNR and CDR2 FQNEAQ (reference sequence). The CDR3 is made up of 16 amino acids. Trimming removed 5 bases from V and 6 bases from J, with 21 bases in between.